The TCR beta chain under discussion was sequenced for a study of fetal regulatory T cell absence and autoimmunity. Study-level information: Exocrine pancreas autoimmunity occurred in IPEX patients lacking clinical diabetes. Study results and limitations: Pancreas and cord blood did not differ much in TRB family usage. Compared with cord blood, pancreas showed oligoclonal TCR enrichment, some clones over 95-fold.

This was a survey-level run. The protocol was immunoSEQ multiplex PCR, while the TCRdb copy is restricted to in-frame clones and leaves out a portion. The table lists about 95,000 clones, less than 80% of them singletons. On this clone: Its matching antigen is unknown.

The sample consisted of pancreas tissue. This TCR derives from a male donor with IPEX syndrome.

Here the CDR3 reads CASSFWDRGQAEQYF. The CDR3 coding sequence is TGTGCCAGCAGTTTCTGGGACAGGGGGCAGGCCGAGCAGTACTTC. This rearrangement joins TRBV27 to TRBJ2-7; TRBD1 aligns across 12 bases. Germline V gene sequence: CDR1 MNHEY, CDR2 SMNVEV (reference sequence). V dropped 3 bases and J dropped 6; count of bases not matched to a gene: 6. The CDR3 has 15 amino acids.